Each of the 11 T cell receptor beta chains below was sequenced from the same sample in a study of metastatic and nonmetastatic thyroid tumors (TCRdb year 2020). Libraries were built with PCR. Sequencing instrument: Illumina HiSeq 4000. TCRdb reprocessed the public reads (quality trimming at Q25 with fastp, clone calling with MiXCR) and kept in-frame beta chains. In all, the sample holds about 45,000 clones, and about 3.3% of those were seen once. The leading ten clones occupy approximately 10% of the sample. None of the patients had been given any treatment before thyroid surgery. The material sequenced was blood. The receptors stem from a female donor with papillary thyroid cancer or a benign thyroid nodule (not recorded which). Some clones in this sample may be carry-over from other donors' samples.

This clone was recorded many times. The rearrangement uses TRBV20-1 and TRBJ1-1, with a tentative D call TRBD1 (5 bases). The germline gives CDR1 DFQATT, CDR2 SNEGSKA (reference sequence). CDR3 length: 12 residues. Trimming removed 4 bases from V and 5 bases from J, with 11 bases in between. The CDR3 loop is CSANVRGTEAFF. CDR3 nucleotides: TGCAGTGCTAATGTGAGGGGAACTGAAGCTTTCTTT.

V is TRBV20-1 and J is TRBJ2-3; D unclear. Germline loops: CDR1 DFQATT, CDR2 SNEGSKA (reference sequence). V lost 0 bases and J lost 4, with 20 bases in between. The CDR3 totals 17 residues. The CDR3 coding sequence is TGCAGTGCTAGAGATTCTTTGGTAGGCAGTGGGCCAGATACGCAGTATTTT. Residues: CSARDSLVGSGPDTQYF.

Ten or more counts support this clone. V usage is TRBV7-2 and J usage is TRBJ1-2, with 8 bases fitting TRBD1. V shed 6 bases and J 3 bases; nucleotides not matched to a gene: 12. Per germline, CDR1 SGHTA and CDR2 FQGNSA. The CDR3 covers 16 residues. In DNA, the CDR3 is TGTGCCAGCAGGGAGGGGCCAGGGGGCGCAGACTATGGCTACACCTTC. Its translation is CASREGPGGADYGYTF.

The table lists this clone with many counts. The chain recombines TRBV28 with TRBJ2-7; D might be TRBD2 (6 bases). The V gene's germline CDR1 is MDHEN and CDR2 SYDVKM. The V end was cut by 4 bases, the J end by 3 bases, with 19 bases between. The CDR3 totals 16 residues. In nucleotides, the CDR3 is TGTGCCAGCAGTTCACCGGGGATAAGCGGGTACTACGAGCAGTACTTC. The encoded protein is CASSSPGISGYYEQYF.

There are many counts of this clone. The chain is built from TRBV28 and TRBJ1-2, with D possibly TRBD1 on 6 matching bases. The CDR3 length is 14 residues. Trimming took off 4 bases at V and 3 bases at J, with 12 bases between the two ends. Germline V gene sequence: CDR1 MDHEN, CDR2 SYDVKM. The CDR3 region is CASSYRRGHYGYTF. In DNA, the CDR3 is TGTGCCAGCAGTTACCGGCGGGGGCACTATGGCTACACCTTC.

This clone showed up just a few times. The chain recombines TRBV19 with TRBJ1-5; no definite D call. CDR3 length: 15 amino acids. V lost 3 bases, J lost 0 bases, and 9 bases lay in between. The germline V gene has CDR1 LNHDA and CDR2 SQIVND (reference sequence). For the CDR3, the DNA is TGTGCCAGTAGTATGAACGGTTATAGCAATCAGCCCCAGCATTTT. Protein sequence: CASSMNGYSNQPQHF.

The chain combines TRBV12-3 or TRBV12-4 with TRBJ2-7; tentatively, D is TRBD1 (6 bases). Trimming pared 6 bases from V and 3 bases from J, leaving 15 bases between. The CDR3 runs 14 residues. This CDR3 reads CASRRPGHGYEQYF. The CDR3 DNA follows: TGTGCCAGCAGACGGCCGGGACATGGCTACGAGCAGTACTTC.

This clone was counted many times. This rearrangement joins TRBV24-1 to TRBJ2-7; D tentatively fits TRBD1 or TRBD2 (6 bases each). The CDR3 runs 13 residues. Germline V gives CDR1 KGHDR, CDR2 SFDVKD. V lost 4 bases and J lost 3, with 9 bases in between. CDR3 DNA: TGTGCCACCAGTGAGCGGGACAACTACGAGCAGTACTTC. Its translation is CATSERDNYEQYF.

There are a few counts of this clone. V gene TRBV28 combines with J gene TRBJ1-1; D is undetermined. The CDR3 loop spans 13 amino acids. CDR1 and CDR2 (germline): MDHEN, SYDVKM. Trimming cost V 6 bases and J 6 bases, with 14 bases left between them. CDR3 residues: CASSLPMRAEAFF. In DNA form, the CDR3 reads TGTGCCAGCAGCTTACCAATGCGGGCTGAAGCTTTCTTT.

This clone was seen ten or more times. The CDR3 is CASSIGRGRGETQYF. CDR3 DNA sequence: TGTGCCAGTAGTATAGGGAGGGGGCGGGGGGAGACCCAGTACTTC. This rearrangement joins TRBV19 to TRBJ2-5, with D possibly being TRBD1 or TRBD2 (7 bases each). V shed 1 base and J shed 5 bases, with 14 bases lying between them. The CDR3 totals 15 residues. The V gene's germline CDR1 is LNHDA and CDR2 SQIVND (reference sequence).

The table lists this clone with many counts. The chain joins TRBV18 to TRBJ2-7; 8 bases match TRBD2. Germline values: CDR1 KGHSH, CDR2 LQKENI. With V trimmed by 6 bases and J by 3 bases, 10 bases remained unmatched. This CDR3 contains 15 residues. The CDR3 bases are TGTGCCAGCTCCCTAGGACTAGCAGATGTCTACGAGCAGTACTTC. Translation: CASSLGLADVYEQYF.